The T cell receptor beta chain under discussion was sequenced for a study of blood T cell repertoires in COVID-19. In the original workflow: It was from reference gene primer amplification that nucleated cell counts were estimated. TCRdb keeps only in-frame clones here, not all; method: immunoSEQ multiplex PCR. That table supplies the V and J calls and clone size; D and trimming were determined from the DNA. Of roughly 350,000 clones in the sample, 85% to 90% were seen once. Trimming left V 3 bases short and J 7 bases short, with 22 bases between. The CDR3 totals 16 residues. The germline gives CDR1 SGHNT, CDR2 YYREEE (reference sequence).

The sequencing input was peripheral blood. This chain joins TRBV5-4 and TRBJ1-2; weak D call: TRBD1 (5 bases). This clonotype was obtained from a woman between 45 and 65 years old with COVID-19, enrolled during active disease. CDR3 sequence: CASSSQTRGGRGGYTF. The CDR3 region has the DNA TGTGCCAGCAGCTCCCAAACACGTGGTGGGAGGGGTGGCTACACCTTC.